The 27 T cell receptor beta chains below come from one sample, sequenced in a study of OX40 agonist ivuxolimab in advanced cancers. Assay: immunoSEQ multiplex PCR; the TCRdb copy retains only in-frame clones and omits some. The top ten clones hold 0.18% of a sample with about 94,000 clones, 94% of them seen once. The sample in question was CD4+ or CD8+ T cells sorted from blood, obtained in a trial of the OX40 agonist ivuxolimab. The source is an adult with an advanced solid tumor such as melanoma, head and neck, liver or kidney cancer.

The gene calls are TRBV5-1 and TRBJ2-7; 8 bases are a match to TRBD1. V gave up 5 bases and J gave up 1 base; unmatched junction bases: 5. Germline V gene lookup returns CDR1 SGHRS and CDR2 YFSETQ. This CDR3 spans 14 amino acids. The CDR3 nucleotides read TGCGCCAGCAGGGCTGACAGGGGATCCTACGAGCAGTACTTC. Translating it yields CASRADRGSYEQYF.

In this sample, this clone turned up once. Other DNA sequences from this sample encode an identical CDR3 as well. The chain joins TRBV7-9 to TRBJ1-2; a possible D gene is TRBD1 (5 bases). The V and J ends lost 5 bases and 8 bases respectively, with 30 bases between them. This CDR3 contains 18 residues. Per the germline V gene, CDR1 is SEHNR and CDR2 is FQNEAQ (reference sequence). The CDR3 DNA reads TGTGCCAGCAGCCCGACAATGCGGCTCCGGGACCGAAAAGGGGGCTACACCTTC. It specifies CASSPTMRLRDRKGGYTF.

This chain connects TRBV6-4 to TRBJ2-7; TRBD1 aligns across 7 bases. CDR1 is MRHNA, CDR2 SNTAGT, per germline. The J segment lost 3 bases and the V segment lost 6 bases, leaving 11 bases of the junction unmatched. The CDR3 is 15 residues long. CDR3: CASRRLTGEGYEQYF. CDR3 sequence (DNA): TGTGCCAGCAGGCGCCTCACAGGGGAAGGCTACGAGCAGTACTTC.

The chain employs TRBV7-9 and TRBJ1-1; D may be TRBD1 (5 bases). Germline V gene lookup returns CDR1 SEHNR and CDR2 FQNEAQ (reference sequence). This CDR3 region has 16 residues. V lost 6 bases, J lost 0 bases, and 17 bases lay in between. The CDR3 sequence is CASSTPHGGMNTEAFF. CDR3 sequence (DNA): TGTGCCAGCAGTACTCCCCACGGGGGGATGAACACTGAAGCTTTCTTT. The complete variable domain, with remaining parts taken from reference TRBV7-9 and TRBJ1-1, reads DTGVSQNPRHKITKRGQNVTFRCDPISEHNRLYWYRQTLGQGPEFLTYFQNEAQLEKSRLLSDRFSAERPKGSFSTLEIQRTEQGDSAMYLCASSTPHGGMNTEAFFGQGTRLTVV.

V is TRBV15 and J is TRBJ1-4; D unclear. Looked up from germline, CDR1 is LNHNV and CDR2 is YYDKDF (reference sequence). The CDR3 extends over 13 amino acids. V dropped 5 bases and J dropped 8 bases, with 12 bases sitting between them. DNA of the CDR3: TGTGCCACCAGCCCTGGGGTTCGGGAAAAACTGTTTTTT. This sequence encodes CATSPGVREKLFF.

The chain uses TRBV28 and TRBJ2-7; TRBD1 or TRBD2 may be the D gene (5 bases each). Germline CDR1 and CDR2: MDHEN and SYDVKM. Trimming removed 6 bases at V and 7 bases at J, with 22 bases between. The CDR3 has 15 amino acids. The chain's CDR3 is CASSTPGDGVGEQYF. The DNA for the CDR3 is TGTGCCAGCAGCACGCCCGGGGACGGGGTTGGGGAGCAGTACTTC.

The chain employs TRBV7-2 and TRBJ2-5; TRBD1 might be the D (6 bases). V gave up 4 bases and J gave up 5 bases, with 11 bases separating them. The CDR3 is 13 residues long. Germline loops: CDR1 SGHTA, CDR2 FQGNSA. The CDR3 protein is CASSSRGLETQYF. The CDR3 DNA sequence: TGTGCCAGCAGCTCCAGGGGCCTTGAGACCCAGTACTTC.

The V call is TRBV19, the J call TRBJ1-6; 9 bases map to TRBD1. The CDR3 consists of 16 residues. Germline V gene lookup returns CDR1 LNHDA and CDR2 SQIVND (reference sequence). The ends lost 3 bases at V and 10 bases at J; junction bases unmatched: 10. The CDR3 loop is CASSIFSGTGNSPLHF. As DNA, the CDR3 is TGTGCCAGTAGTATCTTCTCCGGGACAGGGAACTCACCCCTCCACTTT.

The J gene is TRBJ1-2, the V gene TRBV2, with D possibly being TRBD1 (6 bases). This CDR3 spans 14 amino acids. The germline CDR1 and CDR2 sequences are SNHLY and FYNNEI. V gave up 2 bases and J gave up 4 bases, with 11 bases separating them. CDR3: CASSELGQLYGYTF. The CDR3 DNA sequence: TGTGCCAGCAGTGAACTCGGACAGCTCTATGGCTACACCTTC.

The chain employs TRBV4-2 and TRBJ2-2; D is perhaps TRBD1 or TRBD2 (6 bases each). Germline V gene data show CDR1 as LGHNA and CDR2 as YNFKEQ. V lost 4 bases and J lost 5, with 14 bases in between. The CDR3 runs to 15 residues. The DNA of the CDR3 is TGTGCCAGCAGCCCGAAGGGGGGAAGGACCGGGGAGCTGTTTTTT. This sequence encodes CASSPKGGRTGELFF.

The CDR3 spells CASSVAPIGRDYSPLHF. The CDR3 nucleotides read TGTGCCAGCAGCGTAGCCCCCATTGGGAGGGATTATTCACCCCTCCACTTT. The V call is TRBV9, the J call TRBJ1-6; unclear D gene. Germline values: CDR1 SGDLS, CDR2 YYNGEE. The V end was cut by 0 bases, the J end by 8 bases, with 18 bases between. The CDR3 loop spans 17 amino acids.

The chain employs TRBV27 and TRBJ2-7; tentative D call: TRBD1 (5 bases). Germline V gene lookup returns CDR1 MNHEY and CDR2 SMNVEV (reference sequence). Trimming shortened V by 3 bases and J by 7 bases, and 13 bases separated the two germline ends. The CDR3 loop spans 13 amino acids. Here the CDR3 reads CASSFNSRQEQYF. The CDR3 DNA follows: TGTGCCAGCAGTTTCAATTCGAGACAGGAGCAGTACTTC.

The chain employs TRBV19 and TRBJ1-4, with a possible D match to TRBD1 (5 bases). V lost 10 bases and J 5 bases, leaving 17 bases between the germline ends. The length of the CDR3 is 14 residues. Germline V gene sequence: CDR1 LNHDA, CDR2 SQIVND (reference sequence). The CDR3 nucleotides are TGTGCCACGAGGTCAGGGAATAAAAATGAAAAACTGTTTTTT. Translated, it gives CATRSGNKNEKLFF. The full variable domain, its missing parts supplied by reference TRBV19 and TRBJ1-4, is DGGITQSPKYLFRKEGQNVTLSCEQNLNHDAMYWYRQDPGQGLRLIYYSQIVNDFQKGDIAEGYSVSREKKESFPLTVTSAQKNPTAFYLCATRSGNKNEKLFFGSGTQLSVL.

This clone was recorded once. Here the CDR3 DNA reads TGTGCCAGCAGCTACCACCGGGACGCTGCTGGGGATGAGCAGTTCTTC. Protein: CASSYHRDAAGDEQFF. The V call is TRBV11-2, the J call TRBJ2-1; D could derive from TRBD1 or TRBD2 (5 bases each). The CDR3 contains 16 residues. Trimming took off 4 bases at V and 8 bases at J, with 21 bases between the two ends. The germline V gene has CDR1 SGHAT and CDR2 FQNNGV.

V usage is TRBV7-2 and J usage is TRBJ1-1; D ambiguous. This CDR3 contains 13 residues. Germline values: CDR1 SGHTA, CDR2 FQGNSA. Trimming cost V 1 base and J 7 bases, with 10 bases left between them. The CDR3 sequence is CASSLERRLEAFF. The CDR3 coding sequence is TGTGCCAGCAGCTTAGAGCGGCGCCTTGAAGCTTTCTTT.

The chain has TRBV25-1 and TRBJ1-4; perhaps TRBD1 as D (5 bases). The germline V gene has CDR1 MGHDK and CDR2 SYGVNS. V lost 2 bases to trimming and J lost 8 bases, with 15 bases between them. CDR3 length: 15 residues. The CDR3 spells CASSERWAGKEKLFF. Written as DNA, the CDR3 is TGTGCCAGCAGTGAAAGGTGGGCAGGGAAAGAAAAACTGTTTTTT.

The V gene is TRBV18, the J gene TRBJ2-7, with 8 bases matching TRBD1. V shed 3 bases and J 2 bases; nucleotides not matched to a gene: 12. Germline loops: CDR1 KGHSH, CDR2 LQKENI. CDR3 length: 17 residues. CDR3 DNA sequence: TGTGCCAGCTCACCTAGTTCTTCCGGGACAGGTCCCTACGAGCAGTACTTC. It translates to CASSPSSSGTGPYEQYF.

J is TRBJ1-1 and V is TRBV6-6; D remains ambiguous. The CDR3 is 13 residues long. Trimming left V 2 bases short and J 11 bases short, with 15 bases between. Germline-derived CDR1 and CDR2 are MNHNY and SVGAGI (reference sequence). CDR3 in DNA: TGTGCCAGCAGTTACCCATTGGGCCTGGGGGCTTTCTTT. Translation: CASSYPLGLGAFF.

The genes are TRBV11-2 and TRBJ1-2; no reliable D call. The CDR3 is made up of 12 amino acids. CDR1 SGHAT and CDR2 FQNNGV come from the germline V gene. V was clipped by 10 bases and J by 3 bases, with 12 bases between them. The CDR3 here is CATYGGDYGYTF. The CDR3 DNA reads as TGTGCCACCTACGGTGGGGACTATGGCTACACCTTC.

The chain employs TRBV5-1 and TRBJ2-2, with D possibly matching TRBD2 (5 bases). Germline CDR1 and CDR2: SGHRS and YFSETQ. CDR3 size: 17 residues. Trimming shortened V by 0 bases and J by 0 bases, and 12 bases separated the two germline ends. The CDR3 DNA reads TGCGCCAGCAGCTTGGCCTTGAGGACTTCGAACACCGGGGAGCTGTTTTTT. Residues: CASSLALRTSNTGELFF. The full variable domain, its missing parts supplied by reference TRBV5-1 and TRBJ2-2, is KAGVTQTPRYLIKTRGQQVTLSCSPISGHRSVSWYQQTPGQGLQFLFEYFSETQRNKGNFPGRFSGRQFSNSRSEMNVSTLELGDSALYLCASSLALRTSNTGELFFGEGSRLTVL.

The chain employs TRBV4-1 and TRBJ1-3; D call uncertain. Germline values: CDR1 MGHRA, CDR2 YSYEKL. The CDR3 sequence is 16 residues long. Deletions cut 0 bases from V and 0 bases from J, with 9 bases between. As DNA, the CDR3 is TGCGCCAGCAGCCAAGAGTCCGTCAGCTCTGGAAACACCATATATTTT. Protein sequence: CASSQESVSSGNTIYF.

The chain combines TRBV29-1 with TRBJ2-4; D might be TRBD2 (6 bases). The CDR3 runs 14 residues. Germline values: CDR1 SQVTM, CDR2 ANQGSEA. Trimming left V 6 bases short and J 1 base short, with 13 bases between. CDR3 region: CSVNPGLAKNIQYF. The CDR3 DNA sequence: TGCAGCGTAAACCCGGGACTCGCCAAAAACATTCAGTACTTC. The full variable domain, its missing parts supplied by reference TRBV29-1 and TRBJ2-4, is SAVISQKPSRDICQRGTSLTIQCQVDSQVTMMFWYRQQPGQSLTLIATANQGSEATYESGFVIDKFPISRPNLTFSTLTVSNMSPEDSSIYLCSVNPGLAKNIQYFGAGTRLSVL.

V is TRBV7-2 and J is TRBJ1-6; no definite D call. In germline, CDR1 is SGHTA, CDR2 FQGNSA. Trimming left V 1 base short and J 0 bases short, with 13 bases between. The CDR3 has 18 residues. The CDR3 here is CASSLEAPRSSYNSPLHF. The CDR3 nucleotides are TGTGCCAGCAGCTTAGAGGCTCCGAGGAGCTCCTATAATTCACCCCTCCACTTT.

CDR3 bases: TGTGCCACCAGCAGAGATCGAACAGGACCGAAGTACTTC. It translates to CATSRDRTGPKYF. The chain carries TRBV15 and TRBJ2-5; a weak D match, TRBD1 (5 bases). Trimming took off 0 bases at V and 12 bases at J, with 14 bases between the two ends. Germline V gene data show CDR1 as LNHNV and CDR2 as YYDKDF (reference sequence). CDR3 length: 13 amino acids.

This chain connects TRBV6-6 to TRBJ1-1, with a possible D match to TRBD1 (5 bases). The length of the CDR3 is 13 residues. Between the trimmed V and J ends, which lost 8 bases and 3 bases, there was a span of 13 bases. Germline V CDR1 and CDR2: MNHNY, SVGAGI (reference sequence). The CDR3 region is CASGLTAYTEAFF. The CDR3 nucleotides are TGTGCCAGCGGGTTGACAGCGTACACTGAAGCTTTCTTT.

Concerning this clone itself: At one boundary the junction diverges from the germline segment, which might be a read error. This rearrangement joins TRBV14 to TRBJ1-1; no clear D. The length of the CDR3 is 9 residues. Germline V gives CDR1 SGHDN, CDR2 FVKESK. CDR3 DNA sequence: TGTGCCAGCAGCCAACCCCCCCTCTTT. It translates to CASSQPPLF.

This sequence joins TRBV10-1 and TRBJ1-1; D is perhaps TRBD1 (6 bases). From germline, CDR1 is WNHNN and CDR2 SYGVQD (reference sequence). V lost 6 bases to trimming and J lost 0 bases, with 8 bases between them. The CDR3 extends over 13 amino acids. The CDR3 DNA reads as TGCGCCAGCAGGGACAGTATGAACACTGAAGCTTTCTTT. It yields the protein CASRDSMNTEAFF.